This T cell receptor beta chain was observed in a study of T cell responses to AZD1222 COVID-19 vaccine (dated by TCRdb to the early 2020s). Turning to the overall study: Because spike-specific TCR depth and breadth did not differ between the two schedules, AZD1222 recipients who got a second dose at roughly 4 weeks were pooled with those who got a second dose at roughly 12 weeks. Trial participants were enrolled into age subgroups of 18-55, 56-69 and 70-plus years, which contained about 150, 27 and 61 TCR-sequenced participants, respectively. TCR sequencing covered more than 230 trial participants: 207 given two doses of AZD1222 and about 26 given two doses of MenACWY control vaccine. The paper's findings and limits, for the study overall: Epitopes outside the regions mutated in the B.1.351 and B.1.1.7 variants were reportedly recognized by nearly half of the unique spike-specific TCRs. Only five to seven AZD1222 recipients were SARS-CoV-2 seropositive at baseline, limiting conclusions about previously exposed vaccinees. The whole spike protein was spanned by vaccine-associated CD4 TCRs, and dominant responses were seen in regions 160-218 and 743-854. In the small 56-69-year group, the increase in depth fell short of significance, most likely because of low power. Spike-specific TCR breadth and depth rose significantly after two AZD1222 doses compared with day 0 and with MenACWY recipients. Participants were mostly white British and included more females than males, and it was suggested by the authors that clonal diversity may have been underestimated. Because no day 14 peak-response samples were available, repertoires were characterized only after the peak T cell response.

The CDR3 regions of human TCRbeta chains were analyzed by immunosequencing. The original pipeline was this. TCRs in the repertoires were matched against a reference library of SARS-CoV-2-specific TCRs that had been generated with the MIRA antigen-specificity platform. Breadth was defined as the fraction of unique TCRs that were SARS-CoV-2-associated, and depth was defined as the fraction of total T cells that were SARS-CoV-2-associated. Using the MIRA data, each spike-specific TCR was assigned both to the spike region to which the TCR was reactive and to a CD4 or CD8 class. Log10-transformed breadth and depth values were compared by one-way ANOVA with Sidak's multiple comparisons tests. TCRdb took this table from immuneACCESS and kept in-frame rearrangements with V and J called. Such tables lack part of the clones; where checked against another copy, unresolved V genes explain under half of the gap, and the rest is unexplained. V, J and clone size are taken as reported in that table, and D and trimming were inferred from the DNA itself. The sample yields roughly 66,000 clones; 84% were counted once. The ten largest account for approximately 7% of the sample.

In light of the paper, this sample's time point label describes: baseline before first vaccination. The vaccinee samples were drawn from two UK trials, COV001 and COV002, one of which was a single-blind randomized controlled phase 2/3 trial testing AZD1222 (ChAdOx1 nCoV-19) in healthy adults. For TCRbeta chain sequencing, PBMC samples were collected from trial participants at day 0 and at day 28 after the second dose. From V the trimming removes 4 bases and from J it removes 0 bases, while the gene matches leave 12 bases of the junction unaccounted for. Counted from cysteine to phenylalanine, this CDR3 has 18 amino acids. The entry retains the CDR3 DNA only, 54 bases that are in frame from base 1. CDR1 SGDLS and CDR2 YYNGEE are derived from the germline V gene. As for this clone: The specificity of this receptor is unknown. Nothing much larger sits one base from this clone, and base qualities are not available.

The sequence came from an adult in good health. Sequencing was performed on peripheral blood, taken on day 0 of AZD1222 vaccination. This sequence uses TRBV9 and TRBJ1-4, and TRBD1 matches 7 of the central bases. The nucleotide sequence is given as TGTGCCAGCAGCCCCTCCCCAGGGGGGGCGACAACTAATGAAAAACTGTTTTTT. This sequence encodes CASSPSPGGATTNEKLFF.